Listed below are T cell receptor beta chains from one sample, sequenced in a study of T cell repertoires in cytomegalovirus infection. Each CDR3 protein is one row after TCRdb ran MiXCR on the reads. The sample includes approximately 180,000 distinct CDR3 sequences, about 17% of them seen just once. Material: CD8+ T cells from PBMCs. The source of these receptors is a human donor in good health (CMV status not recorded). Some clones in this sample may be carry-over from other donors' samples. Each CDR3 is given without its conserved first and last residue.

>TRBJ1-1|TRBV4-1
ASSQGATEAF
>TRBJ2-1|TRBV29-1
SVQGNEQF
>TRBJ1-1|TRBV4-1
ASSQAEVGGPDTEAF
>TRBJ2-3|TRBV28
ASSLLQGTDTQY
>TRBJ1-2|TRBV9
ASSGGGGGYT
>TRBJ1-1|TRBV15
ATSRETGGVTEAF
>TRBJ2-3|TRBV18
ASSPPTVSPDTQY
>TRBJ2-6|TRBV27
ASSSGANVLT
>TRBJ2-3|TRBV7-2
ANIATLKFTDTQY
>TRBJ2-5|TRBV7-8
ASSLSLAGDLETQY
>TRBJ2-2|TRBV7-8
ASSLVGTSTGELF
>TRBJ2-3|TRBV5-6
ASSLVRLRVNTDTQY
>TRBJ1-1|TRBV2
ASRYLYGSNTEAF
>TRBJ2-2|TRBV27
ASSLSGGDTGELF
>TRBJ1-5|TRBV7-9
ASSLGRDGSGPQH
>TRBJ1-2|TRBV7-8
ASSQDSYGYT
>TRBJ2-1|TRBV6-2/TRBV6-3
ASTDPDRGQHRNEQF
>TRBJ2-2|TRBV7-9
ASSRQGPPEAGELF
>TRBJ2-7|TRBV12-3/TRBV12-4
ASSSPTGTEQY
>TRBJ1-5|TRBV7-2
ASSPHGRRGWQPQH
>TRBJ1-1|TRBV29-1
SVEQTEAF
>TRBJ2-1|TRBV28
ASSFMGDNEQF
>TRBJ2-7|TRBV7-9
ASSVSDRAFSYEQY
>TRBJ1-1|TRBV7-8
ASSYSPGQGEVTEAF
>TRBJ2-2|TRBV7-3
ASSLVLNTGELF